The 17 T cell receptor beta chains below all came from one sample that was sequenced in a study of Ad26.COV2.S vaccination and SARS-CoV-2 variants. The data were produced by immunoSEQ multiplex PCR, yet TCRdb's version contains in-frame clones alone and is incomplete. Counted here are hundreds of thousands of clones, 80% to 90% occurring once; the ten biggest clones make up around 1.4%. Treatment indicated: around 19 received Ad26.COV2.S at low or high dose, single or two shots; about 5 received placebo; per-sample allocation not given. At day 63 after the first vaccine or placebo injection, samples were drawn. The specimen comprised peripheral blood, sampled in a trial of Ad26.COV2.S vaccine versus placebo. All receptors derive from a person aged 18-65 years who received the Ad26.COV2.S COVID-19 vaccine or a placebo.

The chain links TRBV15 to TRBJ2-5, with D maybe TRBD2 (5 bases). CDR3 length equals 17 residues. CDR1 and CDR2 (germline): LNHNV, YYDKDF (reference sequence). V lost 0 bases and J 0 bases, leaving 14 bases between the germline ends. The CDR3 nucleotides are TGTGCCACCAGCAGAGATCTAGCCAAGAGGTACCAAGAGACCCAGTACTTC. This encodes CATSRDLAKRYQETQYF. Full variable domain (remainder filled in from reference TRBV15 and TRBJ2-5): DAMVIQNPRYQVTQFGKPVTLSCSQTLNHNVMYWYQQKSSQAPKLLFHYYDKDFNNEADTPDNFQSRRPNTSFCFLDIRSPGLGDTAMYLCATSRDLAKRYQETQYFGPGTRLLVL.

CDR3 coding DNA: TGTGCCAGCAATCCGGGGGTGAATTCACCCCTCCACTTT. Translating gives CASNPGVNSPLHF. The genes are TRBV6-5 and TRBJ1-6; a possible D gene is TRBD1 (5 bases). V lost 7 bases and J lost 7, with 11 bases in between. CDR3 length: 13 residues. Looked up from germline, CDR1 is MNHEY and CDR2 is SVGAGI.

This chain joins TRBV4-2 and TRBJ2-1; possibly TRBD1 for D (6 bases). Trimming removed 1 base from V and 0 bases from J, with 10 bases in between. Germline V gene sequence: CDR1 LGHNA, CDR2 YNFKEQ. The CDR3 runs 16 residues. CDR3 DNA sequence: TGTGCCAGCAGCCAAGGGCAGGGGAGCTCCTACAATGAGCAGTTCTTC. It translates to CASSQGQGSSYNEQFF.

The chain has TRBV6-2 or TRBV6-3 and TRBJ2-7; D not certain. V gave up 2 bases and J gave up 5 bases, with 10 bases separating them. The CDR3 totals 13 residues. The germline gives CDR1 MNHEY, CDR2 SVGEGT. The CDR3 coding sequence is TGTGCCAGCAGTTACCTGGTTTCAAACGAGCAGTACTTC. It encodes CASSYLVSNEQYF.

This chain joins TRBV2 and TRBJ1-2; D gene uncertain. Germline V gene data show CDR1 as SNHLY and CDR2 as FYNNEI. Trimming pared 1 base from V and 8 bases from J, leaving 17 bases between. This CDR3 is built from 15 residues. The chain's CDR3 is CASSEGSLRSRGYTF. DNA of the CDR3: TGTGCCAGCAGTGAAGGCAGCCTCAGGTCCCGCGGCTACACCTTC.

The chain carries TRBV7-2 and TRBJ1-5; D may be TRBD1 (5 bases). This CDR3 region has 15 residues. The V and J ends lost 1 base and 6 bases respectively, with 13 bases between them. Per germline, CDR1 SGHTA and CDR2 FQGNSA. CDR3 nucleotide sequence: TGTGCCAGCAGCTTAGAAGGGGCTGGAATTCAGCCCCAGCATTTT. It translates to CASSLEGAGIQPQHF.

V gene TRBV7-9 combines with J gene TRBJ1-1; possible D gene TRBD1, 6 bases. V lost 3 bases and J lost 8, with 19 bases in between. The V gene's germline CDR1 is SEHNR and CDR2 FQNEAQ (reference sequence). CDR3 length: 15 amino acids. Here the CDR3 reads CASSLPQGGWVEAFF. The CDR3 DNA follows: TGTGCCAGCAGCTTGCCACAGGGCGGTTGGGTGGAAGCTTTCTTT.

The V call is TRBV6-5, the J call TRBJ1-5; TRBD1 aligns across 9 bases. J gave up 1 base and V 7 bases, and 2 bases lay outside the gene matches. CDR1 and CDR2 from the germline V gene are MNHEY and SVGAGI. The CDR3 loop spans 14 amino acids. The CDR3 protein is CASMGTGSNQPQHF. DNA of the CDR3: TGTGCCAGCATGGGGACAGGGAGCAATCAGCCCCAGCATTTT.

Comment on this clone: The junction departs from germline at one end; a sequencing error may be responsible. V is TRBV7-9 and J is TRBJ2-7; TRBD1 agrees at 7 bases. Germline V gene lookup returns CDR1 SEHNR and CDR2 FQNEAQ (reference sequence). CDR3 length equals 11 residues. The CDR3 bases are TGTGCCAGCAGCTTAGATGGGGACAGCGTCTTC. Translation: CASSLDGDSVF.

The rearrangement links TRBV7-2 to TRBJ2-4; no firm D call. V gave up 2 bases and J gave up 6 bases, with 11 bases separating them. Germline CDR1 and CDR2: SGHTA and FQGNSA. The CDR3 extends over 14 amino acids. The CDR3 spells CASSLNIGVNIQYF. The DNA for the CDR3 is TGTGCCAGCAGCTTAAATATTGGGGTAAACATTCAGTACTTC.

V and J are TRBV30 and TRBJ1-6; 8 bases align to TRBD1. V shed 3 bases and J 8 bases; nucleotides not matched to a gene: 12. CDR1 and CDR2 from the germline V gene are GTSNPN and SVGIG (reference sequence). This CDR3 comprises 16 residues. Here the CDR3 reads CAWRHDRGAIYSPLHF. DNA for the CDR3: TGTGCCTGGAGGCACGACAGGGGAGCCATATATTCACCCCTCCACTTT.

V gene TRBV10-3 combines with J gene TRBJ1-1; D is perhaps TRBD1 (6 bases). V dropped 2 bases and J dropped 2 bases, with 9 bases sitting between them. The length of the CDR3 is 14 residues. Germline lookup yields CDR1 ENHRY and CDR2 SYGVKD. CDR3 amino acids: CAISEAGQNTEAFF. CDR3 sequence (DNA): TGTGCCATCAGTGAGGCGGGACAAAACACTGAAGCTTTCTTT.

The CDR3 sequence: CASSVGGTNTGELFF. In DNA, the CDR3 is TGTGCCAGCAGCGTCGGGGGGACGAACACCGGGGAGCTGTTTTTT. The V gene is TRBV9, the J gene TRBJ2-2; TRBD2 aligns across 7 bases. Germline assignment: CDR1 SGDLS and CDR2 YYNGEE. V trimming: 2 bases; J trimming: 0 bases; junction bases outside the gene matches: 1. This CDR3 has 15 residues.

This rearrangement joins TRBV27 to TRBJ2-2; no reliable D call. The CDR3 sequence is 13 residues long. Germline values: CDR1 MNHEY, CDR2 SMNVEV (reference sequence). V dropped 6 bases and J dropped 2 bases, with 7 bases sitting between them. Here the CDR3 reads CASRRHNTGELFF. The CDR3 region has the DNA TGTGCCAGCAGACGACATAACACCGGGGAGCTGTTTTTT.

CDR3 DNA sequence: TGTGCCACCAGTCCGAGAGGGACAGGGAACACCGGGGAGCTGTTTTTT. It translates to CATSPRGTGNTGELFF. The rearrangement uses TRBV24-1 and TRBJ2-2, with 8 bases lining up with TRBD1. The ends lost 6 bases at V and 1 base at J; junction bases unmatched: 6. The CDR3 spans 16 residues. Germline CDR1 KGHDR, CDR2 SFDVKD.

The chain employs TRBV6-6 and TRBJ2-4, with 7 bases matching TRBD1. Germline loops: CDR1 MNHNY, CDR2 SVGAGI (reference sequence). V trimming: 6 bases; J trimming: 1 base; junction bases outside the gene matches: 9. This CDR3 region has 16 residues. The CDR3 loop reads CASSLGQVVAKNIQYF. CDR3 DNA sequence: TGTGCCAGCAGCCTTGGACAGGTGGTGGCCAAAAACATTCAGTACTTC.

The chain employs TRBV5-1 and TRBJ2-3, with D maybe TRBD1 (5 bases). CDR3 length equals 14 residues. Germline-derived CDR1 and CDR2 are SGHRS and YFSETQ. Trimming shortened V by 4 bases and J by 3 bases, and 12 bases separated the two germline ends. The CDR3 region has the DNA TGCGCCAGCAGCCGGACATCCCTAACAGATACGCAGTATTTT. Its translation: CASSRTSLTDTQYF.